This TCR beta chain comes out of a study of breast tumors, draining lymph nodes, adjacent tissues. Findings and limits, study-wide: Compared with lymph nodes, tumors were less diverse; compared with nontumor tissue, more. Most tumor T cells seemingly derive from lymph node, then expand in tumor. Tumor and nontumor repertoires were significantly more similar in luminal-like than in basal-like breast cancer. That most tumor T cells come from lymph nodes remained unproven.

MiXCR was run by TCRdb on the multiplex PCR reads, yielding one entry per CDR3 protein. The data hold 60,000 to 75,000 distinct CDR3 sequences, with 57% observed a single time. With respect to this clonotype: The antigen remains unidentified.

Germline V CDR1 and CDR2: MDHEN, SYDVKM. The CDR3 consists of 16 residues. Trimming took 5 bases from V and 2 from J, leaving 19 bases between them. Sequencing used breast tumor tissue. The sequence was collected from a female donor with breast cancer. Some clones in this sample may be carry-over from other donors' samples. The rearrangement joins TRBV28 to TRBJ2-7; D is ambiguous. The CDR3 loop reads CASSPQHRRLAYEQYF. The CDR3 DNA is TGTGCCAGCAGTCCACAGCACCGACGTCTTGCCTACGAGCAGTACTTC.